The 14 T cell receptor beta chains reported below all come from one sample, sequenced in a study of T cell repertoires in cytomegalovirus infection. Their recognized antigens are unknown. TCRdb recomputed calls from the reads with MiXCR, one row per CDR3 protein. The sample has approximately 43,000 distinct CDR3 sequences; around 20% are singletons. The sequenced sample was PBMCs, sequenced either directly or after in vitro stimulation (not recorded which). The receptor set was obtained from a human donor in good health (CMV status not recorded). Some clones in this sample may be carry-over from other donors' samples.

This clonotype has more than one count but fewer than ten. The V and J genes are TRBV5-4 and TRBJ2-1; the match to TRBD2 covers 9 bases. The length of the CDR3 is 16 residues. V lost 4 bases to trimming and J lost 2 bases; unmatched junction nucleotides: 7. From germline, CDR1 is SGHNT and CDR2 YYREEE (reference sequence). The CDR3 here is CASSHRGGGPYNEQFF. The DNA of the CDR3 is TGTGCCAGCAGCCACCGCGGGGGGGGCCCCTACAATGAGCAGTTCTTC.

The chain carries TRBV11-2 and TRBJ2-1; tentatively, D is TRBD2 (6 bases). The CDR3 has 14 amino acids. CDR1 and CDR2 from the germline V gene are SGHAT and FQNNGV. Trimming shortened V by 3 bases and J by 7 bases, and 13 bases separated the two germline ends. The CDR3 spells CASSLVAAGNEQFF. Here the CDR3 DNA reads TGTGCCAGCAGCTTGGTAGCGGCCGGGAATGAGCAGTTCTTC.

The chain's CDR3 is CASRPYGRGGTDTQYF. The CDR3, as DNA: TGTGCCAGCAGGCCCTACGGGCGGGGGGGCACAGATACGCAGTATTTT. V usage is TRBV7-2 and J usage is TRBJ2-3; 8 positions match TRBD2. CDR3 size: 16 residues. In germline, CDR1 is SGHTA, CDR2 FQGNSA. The trim removed 6 bases at V and 1 base at J, leaving 9 bases unmatched.

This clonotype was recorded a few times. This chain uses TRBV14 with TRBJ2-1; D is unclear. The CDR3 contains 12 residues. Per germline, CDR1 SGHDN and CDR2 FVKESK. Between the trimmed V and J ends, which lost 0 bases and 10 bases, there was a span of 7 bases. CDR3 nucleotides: TGTGCCAGCAGCCAAGATACTTTCGAGCAGTTCTTC. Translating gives CASSQDTFEQFF.

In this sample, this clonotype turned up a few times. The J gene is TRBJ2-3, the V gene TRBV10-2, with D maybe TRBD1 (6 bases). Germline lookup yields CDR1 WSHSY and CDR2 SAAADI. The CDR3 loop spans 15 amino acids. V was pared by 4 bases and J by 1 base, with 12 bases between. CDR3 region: CASSVQGVRTDTQYF. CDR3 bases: TGCGCCAGCAGTGTACAGGGCGTCCGCACAGATACGCAGTATTTT.

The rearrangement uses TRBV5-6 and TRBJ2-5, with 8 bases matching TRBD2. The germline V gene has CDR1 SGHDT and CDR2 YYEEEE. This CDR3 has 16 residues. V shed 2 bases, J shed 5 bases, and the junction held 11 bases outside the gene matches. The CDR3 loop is CASSLIAGSLWETQYF. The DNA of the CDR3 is TGTGCCAGCAGCTTAATAGCGGGGTCCTTGTGGGAGACCCAGTACTTC. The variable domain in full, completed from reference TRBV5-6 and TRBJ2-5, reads DAGVTQSPTHLIKTRGQQVTLRCSPKSGHDTVSWYQQALGQGPQFIFQYYEEEERQRGNFPDRFSGHQFPNYSSELNVNALLLGDSALYLCASSLIAGSLWETQYFGPGTRLLVL.

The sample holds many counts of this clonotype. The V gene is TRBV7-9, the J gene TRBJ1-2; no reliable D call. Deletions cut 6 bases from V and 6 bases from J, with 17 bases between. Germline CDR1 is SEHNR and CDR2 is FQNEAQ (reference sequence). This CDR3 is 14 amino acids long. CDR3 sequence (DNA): TGTGCCAGCAGTCATGCTCTGGCCAGAAATGGCTACACCTTC. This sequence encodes CASSHALARNGYTF. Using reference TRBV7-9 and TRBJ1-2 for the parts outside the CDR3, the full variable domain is DTGVSQNPRHKITKRGQNVTFRCDPISEHNRLYWYRQTLGQGPEFLTYFQNEAQLEKSRLLSDRFSAERPKGSFSTLEIQRTEQGDSAMYLCASSHALARNGYTFGSGTRLTVV.

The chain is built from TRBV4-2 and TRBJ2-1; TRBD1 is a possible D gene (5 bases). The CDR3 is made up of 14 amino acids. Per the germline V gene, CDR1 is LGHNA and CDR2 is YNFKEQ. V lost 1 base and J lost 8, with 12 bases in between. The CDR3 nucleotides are TGTGCCAGCAGCCAAGTAGCCCTCAGGGATGAGCAGTTCTTC. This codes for CASSQVALRDEQFF.

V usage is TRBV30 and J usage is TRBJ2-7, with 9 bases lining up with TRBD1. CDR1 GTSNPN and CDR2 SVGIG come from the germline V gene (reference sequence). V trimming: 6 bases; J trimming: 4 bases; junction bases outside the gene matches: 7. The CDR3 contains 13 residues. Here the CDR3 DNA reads TGTGCCTGCCCTACAGGGGGCGGATACGAGCAGTACTTC. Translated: CACPTGGGYEQYF.

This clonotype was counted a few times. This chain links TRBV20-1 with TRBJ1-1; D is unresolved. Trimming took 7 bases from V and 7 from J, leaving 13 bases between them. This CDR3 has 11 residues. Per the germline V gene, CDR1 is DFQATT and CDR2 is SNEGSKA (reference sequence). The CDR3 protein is CSVARSGEAFF. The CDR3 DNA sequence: TGCAGTGTAGCGAGATCGGGTGAAGCTTTCTTT.

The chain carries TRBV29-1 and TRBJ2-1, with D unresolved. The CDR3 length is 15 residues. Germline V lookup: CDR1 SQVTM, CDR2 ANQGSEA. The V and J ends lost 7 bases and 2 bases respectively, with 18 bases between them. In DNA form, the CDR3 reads TGCAGCGGAAAGCGCGGACCTCAGGCCTACAATGAGCAGTTCTTC. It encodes CSGKRGPQAYNEQFF.

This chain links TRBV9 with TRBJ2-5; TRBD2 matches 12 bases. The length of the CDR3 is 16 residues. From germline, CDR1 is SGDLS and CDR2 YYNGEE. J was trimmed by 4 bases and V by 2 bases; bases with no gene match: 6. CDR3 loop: CASSVGASGGAETQYF. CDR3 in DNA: TGTGCCAGCAGCGTCGGAGCTAGCGGGGGGGCAGAGACCCAGTACTTC.

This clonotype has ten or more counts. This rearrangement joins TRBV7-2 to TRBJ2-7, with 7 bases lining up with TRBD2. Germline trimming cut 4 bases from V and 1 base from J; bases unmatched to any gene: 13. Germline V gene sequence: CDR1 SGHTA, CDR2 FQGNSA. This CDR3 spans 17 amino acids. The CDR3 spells CASSSPERDTWSYEQYF. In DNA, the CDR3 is TGTGCCAGCAGCTCCCCTGAGCGGGATACATGGTCCTACGAGCAGTACTTC.

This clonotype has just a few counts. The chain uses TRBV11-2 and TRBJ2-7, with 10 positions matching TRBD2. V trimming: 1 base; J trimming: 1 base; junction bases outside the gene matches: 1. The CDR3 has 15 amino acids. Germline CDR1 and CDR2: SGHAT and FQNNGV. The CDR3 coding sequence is TGTGCCAGCAGCTTAGGGACTAGCGGTTCCTACGAGCAGTACTTC. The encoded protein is CASSLGTSGSYEQYF.